This T cell receptor beta chain originates from a study of T cell responses to AZD1222 COVID-19 vaccine. Points from the study as a whole: Donors were chiefly white British, with a greater number of females, and clonal diversity was perhaps underestimated. Just 5 or 6 AZD1222 recipients tested seropositive at baseline.

Comments on this clone: What it recognizes is unknown.

Assay: immunoSEQ multiplex PCR; the TCRdb copy retains only in-frame clones and omits some. Here the sample spans more than 150,000 clones, almost 95% being singletons. The clonotype was recovered from an adult in good health. The sample here was peripheral blood, taken on day 0 of AZD1222 vaccination.

CDR3 in amino acids: CAISEPRTGELFF. The CDR3 bases are TGTGCCATCAGTGAGCCAAGGACCGGGGAGCTGTTTTTT. The genes are TRBV10-3 and TRBJ2-2; D remains ambiguous. The V gene lost 2 bases and the J gene lost 5 bases, with 6 bases spanning the gap. Germline CDR1 is ENHRY and CDR2 is SYGVKD. This CDR3 contains 13 residues.